This T cell receptor (beta chain) was captured by sequencing in a study of Ad26.COV2.S vaccination and SARS-CoV-2 variants (dated by TCRdb to about 2021). Some background on the complete study: Donors in the vaccine arm were drawn from COV1001, a phase I-IIa trial of Ad26.COV2.S in healthy adults that was multicentre, randomized, double-blind and placebo-controlled. Ad26.COV2.S was administered intramuscularly at 5 x 10^10 or 1 x 10^11 viral particles, either as a single shot or as two shots given 56 days apart. TCRbeta repertoire sequencing was used to assess the specificity and breadth of SARS-CoV-2-reactive T cell receptors after Ad26.COV2.S vaccination. The TCR-sequenced set comprised around 30 samples: some 19 Ad26.COV2.S vaccine recipients, 5 placebo recipients and 8 SARS-CoV-2 convalescent individuals. Trial participants were randomized into five groups of five, in which low-dose or high-dose Ad26.COV2.S was given once or twice, or placebo was given on both occasions. Investigators did not know the trial group allocation while performing experiments and assessing outcomes. Here is what the overall study found, with its caveats: It was noted by the authors that total T cell responses may have been underestimated by the TCR breadth and depth analyses. Substantial breadth of spike-specific CD8+ and CD4+ T cell responses was reported after vaccination. Vaccine and placebo recipients had comparable non-spike TCR breadth, which fits with the vaccine containing only spike. The study was not powered for comparison of responses between vaccine doses or regimens. Compared with placebo recipients, Ad26.COV2.S recipients showed higher spike-specific TCR breadth (P = 0.0014).

Details on this clone: Its antigen has not been determined. No much larger clone exists at a distance of one base, and base qualities are not known.

The CDR3 numbers 13 residues from cysteine through phenylalanine. CDR3 DNA only is kept here, 39 bases in frame from base 1. Via the germline V gene (reference sequence), CDR1 is LNHDA and CDR2 SQIVND. Trimming at the junction amounts to 5 bases on V and 2 bases on J, and the germline ends lie 10 bases apart. The immunoSEQ Assay was the method used to sequence TCRbeta CDR3 regions. After extraction, genomic DNA underwent amplification by bias-controlled multiplex PCR, followed by high-throughput sequencing. Turning to the authors' computational methods: To quantify the absolute abundance of every unique TCRbeta CDR3 region, sequences were collapsed and filtered. T cell fraction was estimated by normalizing TCRbeta template counts to usable DNA, with usable DNA measured through amplification of reference genes found in all nucleated cells. Repertoire TCRs were annotated as SARS-CoV-2-specific by exact matching of V gene, CDR3 amino acid sequence and J gene to a known reactive TCR set. The reference SARS-CoV-2 TCR set was derived from MIRA and filtered for enrichment in COVID-19-positive ImmuneCODE repertoires, a step that removed public or cross-reactive TCRs. Using the MIRA antigens, annotated TCRs were further analysed by specific ORF or by position within an ORF. Depth was the summed frequency of annotated unique rearrangements, while breadth was defined as annotated unique rearrangements over total unique productive rearrangements. Group comparisons of TCR breadth used two-sided Wilcoxon rank-sum tests. The table comes from immuneACCESS by way of TCRdb, which keeps in-frame sequences with V and J called. Part of the clones is missing from these tables; in studies checked, under half for an unresolved V gene and the rest for unknown reasons. The DNA was the basis for D and trimming; V, J and clone size are from that table. This sample comprises hundreds of thousands of clones, approximately 86% of them detected only once. The ten top clones hold about 10% of the sample.

The intended sense of this specimen's treatment or condition label: about 20 received Ad26.COV2.S at low or high dose, single or two shots; roughly five received placebo; per-sample allocation not given. Repertoires of vaccine and placebo recipients were sequenced from samples collected on day 63 after the first injection. Between 29 July and 7 August 2020, Cohort 1b enrolled approximately 26 adults aged 18-55 years at one site in Boston, USA. Ad26.COV2.S consisted of a replication-incompetent adenovirus type 26 vector by which a prefusion-stabilized SARS-CoV-2 spike protein from the original Wuhan strain was expressed.

Source: peripheral blood, taken in a trial of Ad26.COV2.S vaccine versus placebo. The clonotype originates from a person aged 18-60 years who received the Ad26.COV2.S COVID-19 vaccine or a placebo. Here the chain combines TRBV19 and TRBJ2-7; perhaps TRBD1 is the D gene, with 6 bases matching. The CDR3 protein is CASSASGAYEQYF. The DNA sequence is given as TGTGCCAGTAGTGCCTCAGGGGCCTACGAGCAGTACTTC.